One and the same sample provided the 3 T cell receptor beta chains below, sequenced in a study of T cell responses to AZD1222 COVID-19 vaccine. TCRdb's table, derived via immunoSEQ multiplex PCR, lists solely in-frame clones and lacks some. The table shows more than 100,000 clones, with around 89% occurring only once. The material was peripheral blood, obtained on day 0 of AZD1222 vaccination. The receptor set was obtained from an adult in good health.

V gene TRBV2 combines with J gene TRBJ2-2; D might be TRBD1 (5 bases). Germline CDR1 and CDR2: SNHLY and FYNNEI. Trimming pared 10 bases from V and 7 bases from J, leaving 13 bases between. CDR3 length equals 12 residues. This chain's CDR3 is CANDQGGGELFF. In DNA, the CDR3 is TGTGCCAATGACCAGGGTGGCGGGGAGCTGTTTTTT.

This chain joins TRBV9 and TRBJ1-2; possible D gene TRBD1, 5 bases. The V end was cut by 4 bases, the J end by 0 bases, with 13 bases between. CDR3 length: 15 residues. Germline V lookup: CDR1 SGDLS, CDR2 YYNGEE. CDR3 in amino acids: CASSPTWTTNYGYTF. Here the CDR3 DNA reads TGTGCCAGCAGCCCAACTTGGACAACTAACTATGGCTACACCTTC.

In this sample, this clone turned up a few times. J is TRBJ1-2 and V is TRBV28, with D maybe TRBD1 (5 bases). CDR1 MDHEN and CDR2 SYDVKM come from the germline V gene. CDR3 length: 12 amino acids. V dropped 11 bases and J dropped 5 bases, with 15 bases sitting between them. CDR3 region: CAGRGARYGYTF. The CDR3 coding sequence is TGTGCCGGTAGGGGAGCGCGATATGGCTACACCTTC.